The clone carrying this TCR beta chain has at least ten counts. Its target is not known. This CDR3 spans 16 amino acids. After removal of 4 bases from V and 7 bases from J, the junction contained 13 bases not matched to a gene. Germline lookup yields CDR1 SNHLY and CDR2 FYNNEI. Only patients with CD8+CD57+ cell expansion on flow cytometry were chosen for sequencing. Severe acquired aplastic anemia was the diagnosis recorded for all patients. The data derive from a study of CD8+CD57+ T cells in acquired aplastic anemia. Regarding the study as a whole: Patients and controls shared some 30 CD8+ CDR3 sequences, highly expressed in patients.

Genomic DNA acted as the template from which TCR beta VDJ combination and CDR3 sequence profiling were carried out. TCRdb itself ran the reads through MiXCR, one entry per CDR3 protein. The table shows around 500,000 distinct CDR3 sequences, with around a third occurring only once. The rearrangement uses TRBV2 and TRBJ2-7, with 10 bases aligning to TRBD2. The clonotype was recovered from a human donor with aplastic anemia. The sample consisted of sorted CD4+, CD8+, or CD8+CD57+ T cells (not recorded which) from PBMCs. The CDR3 reads CASSVGASGSANEQYF. The DNA for the CDR3 is TGTGCCAGCAGTGTCGGGGCTAGCGGGAGTGCTAATGAGCAGTACTTC.